The clone carrying this T cell receptor (beta chain) was observed a few times. Its antigen remains unidentified. V was pared by 4 bases and J by 10 bases, with 18 bases between. In germline, CDR1 is SGDLS, CDR2 YYNGEE. This CDR3 has 15 residues. This sample was taken from a study of response to subunit inactivated influenza vaccine. TCRdb re-derived calls from the RT-PCR reads in MiXCR, one entry per CDR3 protein. The data contain hundreds of thousands of distinct CDR3 sequences, over 9% of them singletons. Study-wide results and caveats: Each seasonal influenza vaccination, the authors suggested, recruits few new T cells.

This chain links TRBV9 with TRBJ1-6; a possible D gene is TRBD1 (5 bases). The sample consisted of non-naive T cells sorted from PBMCs, taken 14 to 15 days before vaccination. This receptor was identified in a man in his fifties or sixties who received an inactivated influenza vaccine. The CDR3 sequence is CASSPHRGGRSPLHF. In DNA, the CDR3 is TGTGCCAGCAGCCCTCACCGGGGCGGTAGGTCACCCCTCCACTTT.